These 21 T cell receptor beta chains were all obtained from the same sample, sequenced in a study of patients and donors after allogeneic stem cell transplantation. TCRdb processed the RT-PCR reads anew with MiXCR; each CDR3 protein has one entry. The sample lists approximately 170,000 distinct CDR3 sequences; about 24% were seen once. The sample was blood, either unsorted or a sorted T cell fraction (not recorded which). The receptors were sampled from a human donor who was either an allogeneic HSCT recipient or a stem cell or donor lymphocyte infusion donor (not recorded which). It is not recorded whose cells these are; they may come from a transplant donor.

The V gene is TRBV5-1, the J gene TRBJ1-2, with D maybe TRBD1 (6 bases). Trimming left V 0 bases short and J 5 bases short, with 17 bases between. The V gene's germline CDR1 is SGHRS and CDR2 YFSETQ. The CDR3 has 16 residues. The CDR3 DNA reads TGCGCCAGCAGCTTGGACGGGACAAATACTTTTTATGGCTACACCTTC. Its translation: CASSLDGTNTFYGYTF.

V is TRBV18 and J is TRBJ1-6; D might be TRBD1 (6 bases). The germline V gene has CDR1 KGHSH and CDR2 LQKENI. V was clipped by 5 bases and J by 9 bases, with 20 bases between them. The CDR3 totals 16 residues. The CDR3 sequence is CASSSPDRSGGSPLHF. The CDR3 coding sequence is TGTGCCAGCTCATCGCCAGACAGGAGTGGCGGTTCACCCCTCCACTTT.

This rearrangement joins TRBV7-9 to TRBJ2-5; weak D call: TRBD2 (5 bases). Trimming removed 7 bases at V and 0 bases at J, with 15 bases between. CDR1 and CDR2 (germline): SEHNR, FQNEAQ (reference sequence). This CDR3 spans 15 amino acids. The CDR3 loop is CASTNIEGNQETQYF. The CDR3 region has the DNA TGTGCCAGCACCAATATCGAGGGAAACCAAGAGACCCAGTACTTC.

This clonotype occurred a few times. The rearrangement joins TRBV12-3 or TRBV12-4 to TRBJ2-2; D is unclear. The CDR3 length is 14 residues. V dropped 3 bases and J dropped 0 bases, with 5 bases sitting between them. In DNA form, the CDR3 reads TGTGCCAGCAGTTTGAACCCGAACACCGGGGAGCTGTTTTTT. Its translation is CASSLNPNTGELFF.

The chain combines TRBV7-2 with TRBJ1-6; TRBD1 aligns across 8 bases. In germline, CDR1 is SGHTA, CDR2 FQGNSA. The J segment lost 6 bases and the V segment lost 5 bases, leaving 3 bases of the junction unmatched. This CDR3 is 14 amino acids long. The CDR3 loop reads CASSIRGPNSPLHF. The CDR3 DNA is TGTGCCAGCAGCATCAGGGGGCCTAATTCACCCCTCCACTTT.

This clonotype was found a few times. The V and J genes are TRBV2 and TRBJ1-2; no firm D call. Trimming took 6 bases from V and 7 from J, leaving 21 bases between them. Per germline, CDR1 SNHLY and CDR2 FYNNEI. The CDR3 is 15 amino acids. The CDR3 nucleotides are TGTGCCAGCAGGGCCGGACTTTCGAAGGAGCGTGGCTACACCTTC. This sequence encodes CASRAGLSKERGYTF.

The rearrangement uses TRBV12-3 or TRBV12-4 and TRBJ2-7, with 10 bases aligning to TRBD1. With 7 bases clipped from V and 3 bases from J, the junction kept 6 bases outside the gene matches. The CDR3 covers 14 residues. The CDR3 region is CASNPGQGNYEQYF. CDR3 DNA sequence: TGTGCCAGCAATCCGGGACAGGGGAACTACGAGCAGTACTTC.

This sequence joins TRBV5-1 and TRBJ2-7, with 10 bases matching TRBD1. The trim removed 4 bases at V and 4 bases at J, leaving 11 bases unmatched. Per the germline V gene, CDR1 is SGHRS and CDR2 is YFSETQ. The CDR3 is 16 amino acids. The DNA for the CDR3 is TGCGCCAGCAGCCCGCTCGTGAGACAGGGGGCTTACGAGCAGTACTTC. It translates to CASSPLVRQGAYEQYF.

The V and J genes are TRBV20-1 and TRBJ2-5; 10 bases are a match to TRBD2. V trimming: 5 bases; J trimming: 2 bases; junction bases outside the gene matches: 8. Germline V lookup: CDR1 DFQATT, CDR2 SNEGSKA (reference sequence). This CDR3 contains 15 residues. CDR3 nucleotides: TGCAGTGCTCCCCGCCCGGGACTAGCGCAAGAGACCCAGTACTTC. It encodes CSAPRPGLAQETQYF.

This clonotype turned up a few times. This chain uses TRBV5-5 with TRBJ1-4; no definite D call. The V and J ends lost 0 bases and 10 bases respectively, with 22 bases between them. The CDR3 covers 17 residues. The V gene's germline CDR1 is SGHKS and CDR2 YYEKEE (reference sequence). CDR3 bases: TGTGCCAGCAGCTTGGGCCACAGACAAGGAGGGTTGGGAAAACTGTTTTTT. This sequence encodes CASSLGHRQGGLGKLFF.

CDR3 loop: CSVRTGYNEQFF. As DNA, the CDR3 is TGCAGCGTTAGGACAGGATACAATGAGCAGTTCTTC. The chain couples TRBV29-1 to TRBJ2-1; 7 bases are shared with TRBD1. The CDR3 is 12 residues long. Losses at the gene ends were 5 bases for V and 4 bases for J; bases not matched to a gene: 2. Germline V lookup: CDR1 SQVTM, CDR2 ANQGSEA.

The CDR3 loop is CASSDNRGGKTQYF. The DNA for the CDR3 is TGTGCCAGCAGTGACAACAGGGGCGGAAAGACCCAGTACTTC. V gene TRBV6-1 combines with J gene TRBJ2-5, with 7 bases lining up with TRBD1. The CDR3 totals 14 residues. Germline V gene lookup returns CDR1 MNHNS and CDR2 SASEGT. With 3 bases clipped from V and 6 bases from J, the junction kept 7 bases outside the gene matches.

The rearrangement links TRBV19 to TRBJ1-3, with D possibly TRBD1 on 5 matching bases. The CDR3 is 16 residues long. Germline lookup yields CDR1 LNHDA and CDR2 SQIVND (reference sequence). Deletions cut 3 bases from V and 2 bases from J, with 14 bases between. The CDR3 region is CASSIWARQPGNTIYF. In nucleotides, the CDR3 is TGTGCCAGTAGTATTTGGGCGAGACAGCCTGGAAACACCATATATTTT.

This chain uses TRBV15 with TRBJ2-7; tentatively, D is TRBD1 or TRBD2 (5 bases each). Germline V gene lookup returns CDR1 LNHNV and CDR2 YYDKDF (reference sequence). Trimming removed 0 bases from V and 5 bases from J, with 14 bases in between. The CDR3 is made up of 15 amino acids. Here the CDR3 DNA reads TGTGCCACCAGCAGAGAGTGGGGGTTGGGTGACGAGCAGTACTTC. It codes for CATSREWGLGDEQYF.

This clonotype turned up a few times. The J gene is TRBJ1-6, the V gene TRBV28, with D uncertain. The V gene's germline CDR1 is MDHEN and CDR2 SYDVKM. V shed 2 bases and J shed 5 bases, with 10 bases lying between them. The CDR3 has 15 amino acids. Written as DNA, the CDR3 is TGTGCCAGCAGTTTAAGTCTCCATAATAATTCACCCCTCCACTTT. This gives the protein CASSLSLHNNSPLHF.

The V call is TRBV5-1, the J call TRBJ2-3; D may match TRBD1 or TRBD2 (6 bases each). CDR1 and CDR2 from the germline V gene are SGHRS and YFSETQ. V was pared by 4 bases and J by 0 bases, with 12 bases between. This CDR3 has 15 amino acids. The CDR3 spells CASSRGGQSTDTQYF. CDR3 nucleotide sequence: TGCGCCAGCAGCCGGGGAGGACAGAGCACAGATACGCAGTATTTT.

This clonotype appeared a few times. The rearrangement joins TRBV20-1 to TRBJ2-1; 12 positions match TRBD2. The trim removed 4 bases at V and 7 bases at J, leaving 11 bases unmatched. CDR1 is DFQATT and CDR2 is SNEGSKA in the germline V gene (reference sequence). The CDR3 is 16 amino acids. In DNA, the CDR3 is TGCAGTGCTAACCTCCTAGCGGGAGGGCCATTTAATGAGCAGTTCTTC. This encodes CSANLLAGGPFNEQFF.

This clonotype was detected ten times or more. The chain couples TRBV5-1 to TRBJ1-2; 7 bases agree with TRBD1. The CDR3 spans 15 residues. Germline CDR1 SGHRS, CDR2 YFSETQ. J was trimmed by 4 bases and V by 4 bases; bases with no gene match: 10. The CDR3 is CASSPVGQTFYGYTF. The DNA of the CDR3 is TGCGCCAGCAGCCCAGTGGGACAGACCTTCTATGGCTACACCTTC.

This clonotype was picked up a small number of times. The rearrangement links TRBV20-1 to TRBJ1-1; no definite D call. The germline CDR1 and CDR2 sequences are DFQATT and SNEGSKA (reference sequence). V was clipped by 0 bases and J by 0 bases, with 11 bases between them. The CDR3 consists of 15 residues. DNA of the CDR3: TGCAGTGCTAGAGATATGGCCAGTTTGAACACTGAAGCTTTCTTT. Its translation: CSARDMASLNTEAFF.

The rearrangement uses TRBV6-5 and TRBJ1-1, with no clear D. Germline CDR1 reads MNHEY; CDR2 reads SVGAGI. The CDR3 length is 16 residues. Trimming left V 5 bases short and J 0 bases short, with 16 bases between. The CDR3 spells CASSRWADYMNTEAFF. CDR3 in DNA: TGTGCCAGCAGTCGATGGGCAGACTACATGAACACTGAAGCTTTCTTT.

This chain uses TRBV7-2 with TRBJ1-5, with D unclear. Trimming shortened V by 2 bases and J by 2 bases, and 7 bases separated the two germline ends. The CDR3 is 14 amino acids. Looked up from germline, CDR1 is SGHTA and CDR2 is FQGNSA. The CDR3 sequence is CASSLMQGNQPQHF. CDR3 coding DNA: TGTGCCAGCAGCTTAATGCAGGGCAATCAGCCCCAGCATTTT.